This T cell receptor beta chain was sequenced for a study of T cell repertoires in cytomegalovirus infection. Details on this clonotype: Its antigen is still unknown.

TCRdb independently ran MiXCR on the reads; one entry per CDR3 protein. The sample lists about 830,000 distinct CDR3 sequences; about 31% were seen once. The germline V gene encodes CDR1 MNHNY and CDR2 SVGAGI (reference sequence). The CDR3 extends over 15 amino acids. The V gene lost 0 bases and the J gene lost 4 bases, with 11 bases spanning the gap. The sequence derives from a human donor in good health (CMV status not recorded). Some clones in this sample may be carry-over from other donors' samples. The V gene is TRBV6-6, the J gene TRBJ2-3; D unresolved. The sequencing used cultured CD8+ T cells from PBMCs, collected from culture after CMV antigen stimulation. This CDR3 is CASSYSRREADTQYF. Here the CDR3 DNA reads TGTGCCAGCAGTTACTCCCGTAGAGAGGCAGATACGCAGTATTTT.